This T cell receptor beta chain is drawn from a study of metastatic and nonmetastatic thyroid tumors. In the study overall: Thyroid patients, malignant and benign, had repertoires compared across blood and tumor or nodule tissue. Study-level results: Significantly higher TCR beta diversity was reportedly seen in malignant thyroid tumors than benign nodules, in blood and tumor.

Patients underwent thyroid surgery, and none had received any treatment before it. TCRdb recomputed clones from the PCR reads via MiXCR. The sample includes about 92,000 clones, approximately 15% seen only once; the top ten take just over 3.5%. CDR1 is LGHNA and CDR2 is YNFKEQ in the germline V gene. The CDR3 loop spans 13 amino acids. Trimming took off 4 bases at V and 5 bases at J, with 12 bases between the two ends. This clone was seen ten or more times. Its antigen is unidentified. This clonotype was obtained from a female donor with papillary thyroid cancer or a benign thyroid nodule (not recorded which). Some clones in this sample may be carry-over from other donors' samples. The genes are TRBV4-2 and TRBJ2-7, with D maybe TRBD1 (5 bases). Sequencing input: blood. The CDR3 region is CASSPREGDEQYF. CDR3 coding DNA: TGTGCCAGCAGCCCCAGGGAAGGGGACGAGCAGTACTTC.